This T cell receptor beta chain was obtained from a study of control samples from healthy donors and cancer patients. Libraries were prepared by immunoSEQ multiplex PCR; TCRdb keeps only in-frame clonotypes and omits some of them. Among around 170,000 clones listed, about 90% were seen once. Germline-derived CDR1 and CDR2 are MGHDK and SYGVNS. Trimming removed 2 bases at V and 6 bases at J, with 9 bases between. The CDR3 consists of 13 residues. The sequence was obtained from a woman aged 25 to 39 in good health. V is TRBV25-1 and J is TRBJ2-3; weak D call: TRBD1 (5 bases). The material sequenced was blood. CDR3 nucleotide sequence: TGTGCCAGCAGTGAAAGGGGATGGGATACGCAGTATTTT. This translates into CASSERGWDTQYF.